This T cell receptor beta chain was found in a study of control samples from healthy donors and cancer patients. This CDR3 spans 13 amino acids. Profiled with immunoSEQ multiplex PCR; TCRdb holds only in-frame clones, not every one. Of about 92,000 clones listed, approximately 82% were seen once; the top ten hold approximately 9.4%. In its sample, this clone ranks as medium-sized. The chain carries TRBV21-1 and TRBJ1-6; no check of the table's D call, TRBD1, against the DNA was made. TRBV21-1 is an annotated pseudogene. This receptor was identified in a woman aged 60-75 years in good health. The specimen sequenced was blood. The CDR3 region is CASSNQGDSPLHF. In DNA, the CDR3 is TGTGCCAGCAGCAATCAGGGTGATTCACCCCTCCACTTT.